These T cell receptor beta chains were read from a single sample in a study of blood T cell repertoires in COVID-19. Here immunoSEQ multiplex PCR was the method, and the copy in TCRdb shows in-frame clones only, minus some. In the table there are 170,000 or so clones, around 85% of which are singletons. Sequencing was done on a sample of PBMCs or T cells enriched from blood (not recorded which). The receptors were gathered from a man aged 35 to 55 who had recovered from COVID-19. The CDR3 runs from the conserved cysteine through the conserved F or W.

v_call: TRBV5-6; cdr3_length: 12; cdr3_aa: CASSLQDRPMYF
v_call: TRBV3-1/TRBV3-2; cdr3_length: 14; cdr3_aa: CASSQVGANYGYTF
v_call: TRBV6-5; cdr3_length: 11; cdr3_aa: CASSYGGEQYF
v_call: TRBV5-4; cdr3_length: 15; cdr3_aa: CASSGVGRAFTEAFF
v_call: TRBV5-4; cdr3_length: 15; cdr3_aa: CASSLPSSGANVLTF
v_call: TRBV30; cdr3_length: 13; cdr3_aa: CAWSVQLRGELFF
v_call: TRBV27; cdr3_length: 14; cdr3_aa: CASSLQGSFQPQHF
v_call: TRBV11-2; cdr3_length: 16; cdr3_aa: CASSREWGGGLNEQYF
v_call: TRBV18; cdr3_length: 13; cdr3_aa: CASSAASPGELFF
v_call: TRBV25-1; cdr3_length: 15; cdr3_aa: CASSEYRTGRGGYTF
v_call: TRBV28; cdr3_length: 13; cdr3_aa: CASKELGRYGYTF
v_call: TRBV7-6; cdr3_length: 15; cdr3_aa: CASSLVLGNTGELFF
v_call: TRBV6-1; cdr3_length: 13; cdr3_aa: CASSDKRTYGYTF
v_call: TRBV10-3; cdr3_length: 15; cdr3_aa: CAISVGQRMNTEAFF
v_call: TRBV24-1; cdr3_length: 15; cdr3_aa: CATSEGDRGAVGYTF
v_call: TRBV28; cdr3_length: 16; cdr3_aa: CASSLGSPGASSPLHF
v_call: TRBV27; cdr3_length: 11; cdr3_aa: CASRGGIGRFF
v_call: TRBV9; cdr3_length: 15; cdr3_aa: CASSVGTSGLQTQYF
v_call: TRBV5-8; cdr3_length: 14; cdr3_aa: CASSLKAYQETQYF
v_call: TRBV6-5; cdr3_length: 12; cdr3_aa: CASNRRGDGYTF
v_call: TRBV24-1; cdr3_length: 12; cdr3_aa: CATSYGVSTQYF
v_call: TRBV24-1; cdr3_length: 13; cdr3_aa: CATSDGKVETQYF
v_call: TRBV28; cdr3_length: 15; cdr3_aa: CATGGGRVWSYEQYF
v_call: TRBV7-8; cdr3_length: 11; cdr3_aa: CASSLTDTQYF
v_call: TRBV6-5; cdr3_length: 14; cdr3_aa: CASSFGLGGTEQYF
v_call: TRBV5-4; cdr3_length: 12; cdr3_aa: CASSYNLYEQYF
v_call: TRBV13; cdr3_length: 15; cdr3_aa: CASSLDHGGGPEAFF
v_call: TRBV6-5; cdr3_length: 14; cdr3_aa: CASQDTINTGELFF
v_call: TRBV28; cdr3_length: 14; cdr3_aa: CASSLGQINYGYTF
v_call: TRBV7-8; cdr3_length: 15; cdr3_aa: CASSLARGRVNEQFF
v_call: TRBV5-1; cdr3_length: 13; cdr3_aa: CASSARGAGELFF
v_call: TRBV7-8; cdr3_length: 16; cdr3_aa: CASSPGYRGLNEKLFF
v_call: TRBV12-5; cdr3_length: 13; cdr3_aa: CASGLNYQETQYF
v_call: TRBV12-5; cdr3_length: 16; cdr3_aa: CASGMLQGGFYYEQYF
v_call: TRBV5-1; cdr3_length: 16; cdr3_aa: CASSLAGGWLAATQYF
v_call: TRBV7-8; cdr3_length: 18; cdr3_aa: CASSLVRGFRTGGHEQFF
v_call: TRBV28; cdr3_length: 11; cdr3_aa: CASSFMNEQFF
v_call: TRBV6-6; cdr3_length: 14; cdr3_aa: CASSNQVNTDTQYF
v_call: TRBV12-5; cdr3_length: 16; cdr3_aa: CASGLPRVGGNTEAFF
v_call: TRBV16; cdr3_length: 12; cdr3_aa: CASSPEGVEQYF
v_call: TRBV27; cdr3_length: 15; cdr3_aa: CASSLRDRSTDTQYF
v_call: TRBV30; cdr3_length: 19; cdr3_aa: CAWSVNDRGKPSTNEKLFF
v_call: TRBV18; cdr3_length: 13; cdr3_aa: CASSQTGTYEQYF
v_call: TRBV15; cdr3_length: 12; cdr3_aa: CATSAGAYEQYF
v_call: TRBV19; cdr3_length: 13; cdr3_aa: CASTEKRGYGYTF
v_call: TRBV5-1; cdr3_length: 16; cdr3_aa: CASSRQVETSTDTQYF
v_call: TRBV15; cdr3_length: 16; cdr3_aa: CATSNPGGGKNTEAFF
v_call: TRBV2; cdr3_length: 13; cdr3_aa: CASIEGGYNEQFF
v_call: TRBV28; cdr3_length: 18; cdr3_aa: CASSSELISGGGHYGYTF
v_call: TRBV9; cdr3_length: 14; cdr3_aa: CASSVGTGAETQYF
v_call: TRBV30; cdr3_length: 14; cdr3_aa: CAWSRRDRASGYTF
v_call: TRBV24-1; cdr3_length: 16; cdr3_aa: CATSDFPSSGADTQYF
v_call: TRBV15; cdr3_length: 15; cdr3_aa: CATREGRSNLYEQYF